The 30 T cell receptor beta chains presented below share a single source sample, sequenced in a study of PD-1 blockade in classical Hodgkin lymphoma. Data came from immunoSEQ multiplex PCR; TCRdb stores just in-frame clones and leaves some out. The sample records 13,000 to 15,000 clones, around 83% being singletons. Relapse after autologous stem cell transplantation occurred in every patient, and brentuximab vedotin exposure varied. The material was peripheral blood mononuclear cells (PBMCs), obtained before the second cycle of nivolumab. The receptors derive from a human donor with classical Hodgkin lymphoma.

This clone occurred once. The chain is built from TRBV5-1 and TRBJ2-7; 7 bases are shared with TRBD1. The germline CDR1 and CDR2 sequences are SGHRS and YFSETQ. This CDR3 comprises 14 residues. V was clipped by 4 bases and J by 3 bases; unmatched bases: 7. The CDR3 bases are TGCGCCAGCAGCCTGACAGGGTCTGGCTACGAGCAGTACTTC. Its translation: CASSLTGSGYEQYF.

The chain links TRBV4-1 to TRBJ1-2; a weak D match, TRBD1 (5 bases). V was cut by 0 bases and J by 4 bases, with 27 bases left in between. This CDR3 region has 20 residues. Germline V gives CDR1 MGHRA, CDR2 YSYEKL. The CDR3 is CASSQDWRGLIPRPGYGYTF. DNA of the CDR3: TGCGCCAGCAGCCAAGATTGGAGGGGTTTGATACCCCGCCCGGGCTATGGCTACACCTTC.

This chain links TRBV25-1 with TRBJ1-1; perhaps TRBD1 as D (5 bases). Germline CDR1 and CDR2: MGHDK and SYGVNS. The CDR3 loop spans 15 amino acids. V was shortened by 1 base and J by 3 bases, with 12 bases between the two germline ends. CDR3 nucleotide sequence: TGTGCCAGCAGTGAATGGGGTGGAGGGGACACTGAAGCTTTCTTT. Translated: CASSEWGGGDTEAFF.

The rearrangement uses TRBV19 and TRBJ2-3; 12 bases fit TRBD2. The length of the CDR3 is 16 residues. Germline-derived CDR1 and CDR2 are LNHDA and SQIVND (reference sequence). After removal of 8 bases from V and 1 base from J, the junction contained 7 bases not matched to a gene. CDR3 sequence (DNA): TGTGCCAGTCGCGGACTAGCGGGGCACCGCACAGATACGCAGTATTTT. This translates into CASRGLAGHRTDTQYF.

The gene calls are TRBV7-4 and TRBJ1-1, with D possibly matching TRBD1 (5 bases). The CDR3 totals 12 residues. The germline V gene encodes CDR1 SGHVT and CDR2 SQSDAQ. With 5 bases removed from V and 9 bases from J, the gap between germline ends came to 13 bases. The CDR3 DNA sequence: TGTGCCAGCAGCATCTACAGGAGCCAAGCTTTCTTT. Residues: CASSIYRSQAFF.

The chain carries TRBV7-8 and TRBJ2-2; a weak D match, TRBD2 (5 bases). V dropped 0 bases and J dropped 5 bases, with 13 bases sitting between them. The length of the CDR3 is 16 residues. In germline, CDR1 is SGHVS, CDR2 FQNEAQ. For the CDR3, the DNA is TGTGCCAGCAGCTTAGCAGGCTGGAGAGGGACCGGGGAGCTGTTTTTT. Translating gives CASSLAGWRGTGELFF.

The chain uses TRBV5-1 and TRBJ1-2, with 7 nucleotides matching TRBD1. V gave up 2 bases and J gave up 6 bases; unmatched junction bases: 16. The CDR3 length is 17 residues. Germline CDR1 SGHRS, CDR2 YFSETQ. In DNA, the CDR3 is TGCGCCAGCAGCTTTTCGGGCCGACAGGGAGGTTTGGATGGCTACACCTTC. It specifies CASSFSGRQGGLDGYTF.

The gene calls are TRBV19 and TRBJ1-3; D unclear. The germline V and J ends were trimmed by 6 bases and 3 bases, with 18 bases remaining between them. CDR3 size: 16 residues. Germline CDR1 LNHDA, CDR2 SQIVND (reference sequence). CDR3 region: CASSPREGQSGNTIYF. In nucleotides, the CDR3 is TGTGCCAGTAGCCCCCGTGAAGGGCAAAGTGGAAACACCATATATTTT. The complete variable domain, with remaining parts taken from reference TRBV19 and TRBJ1-3, reads DGGITQSPKYLFRKEGQNVTLSCEQNLNHDAMYWYRQDPGQGLRLIYYSQIVNDFQKGDIAEGYSVSREKKESFPLTVTSAQKNPTAFYLCASSPREGQSGNTIYFGEGSWLTVV.

The sample holds one count of this clone. The J gene is TRBJ1-2, the V gene TRBV5-6; possible D gene TRBD1, 6 bases. The CDR3 extends over 14 amino acids. V lost 1 base and J lost 2, with 9 bases in between. Looked up from germline, CDR1 is SGHDT and CDR2 is YYEEEE. DNA for the CDR3: TGTGCCAGCAGCTTGACAGGGATAAACTATGGCTACACCTTC. This gives the protein CASSLTGINYGYTF. The full variable domain, its missing parts supplied by reference TRBV5-6 and TRBJ1-2, is DAGVTQSPTHLIKTRGQQVTLRCSPKSGHDTVSWYQQALGQGPQFIFQYYEEEERQRGNFPDRFSGHQFPNYSSELNVNALLLGDSALYLCASSLTGINYGYTFGSGTRLTVV.

The chain links TRBV28 to TRBJ2-3; D may be TRBD2 (6 bases). The CDR3 runs 14 residues. The V and J ends lost 5 bases and 4 bases respectively, with 13 bases between them. Per the germline V gene, CDR1 is MDHEN and CDR2 is SYDVKM. CDR3 sequence reads: CASSLGTPPDTQYF. The CDR3 DNA reads as TGTGCCAGCAGTCTCGGGACTCCTCCAGATACGCAGTATTTT. Using reference TRBV28 and TRBJ2-3 for the parts outside the CDR3, the full variable domain is DVKVTQSSRYLVKRTGEKVFLECVQDMDHENMFWYRQDPGLGLRLIYFSYDVKMKEKGDIPEGYSVSREKKERFSLILESASTNQTSMYLCASSLGTPPDTQYFGPGTRLTVL.

This chain uses TRBV9 with TRBJ1-2; maybe TRBD1 (6 bases). The germline V gene has CDR1 SGDLS and CDR2 YYNGEE. The V and J ends lost 2 bases and 0 bases respectively, with 11 bases between them. The CDR3 runs to 15 residues. The CDR3: CASSVEGGANYGYTF. DNA of the CDR3: TGTGCCAGCAGCGTTGAGGGGGGCGCTAACTATGGCTACACCTTC.

CDR3 protein: CASSLPSDSGGYTF. The CDR3 nucleotides are TGTGCCAGCAGCTTGCCCTCCGACTCGGGAGGCTACACCTTC. The V and J genes are TRBV5-6 and TRBJ1-2; no clear D gene. From germline, CDR1 is SGHDT and CDR2 YYEEEE. The CDR3 loop spans 14 amino acids. The V end was cut by 1 base, the J end by 8 bases, with 15 bases between.

The rearrangement uses TRBV19 and TRBJ1-1; D gene unclear. The germline V gene has CDR1 LNHDA and CDR2 SQIVND (reference sequence). With 6 bases removed from V and 0 bases from J, the gap between germline ends came to 17 bases. CDR3 length: 16 amino acids. The CDR3 spells CASRSQLWDLNTEAFF. CDR3 DNA: TGTGCCAGTAGGTCCCAACTCTGGGATCTGAACACTGAAGCTTTCTTT.

V usage is TRBV7-9 and J usage is TRBJ2-6; the match to TRBD1 covers 7 bases. J gave up 1 base and V 8 bases, and 11 bases lay outside the gene matches. The CDR3 length is 17 residues. CDR1 and CDR2 (germline): SEHNR, FQNEAQ (reference sequence). Written as DNA, the CDR3 is TGTGCCAGCCGCCATGGACAGGAAGTATCTGGGGCCAACGTCCTGACTTTC. Translated, it gives CASRHGQEVSGANVLTF.

This chain links TRBV7-9 with TRBJ2-3; D ambiguous. V was trimmed by 2 bases and J by 1 base, leaving 7 bases between them. The CDR3 totals 14 residues. Germline V lookup: CDR1 SEHNR, CDR2 FQNEAQ (reference sequence). The DNA for the CDR3 is TGTGCCAGCAGCTTATACCGGGGCACAGATACGCAGTATTTT. Translation gives CASSLYRGTDTQYF.

This clone appeared a few times. The V call is TRBV5-4, the J call TRBJ1-4; TRBD1 matches 11 bases. This CDR3 contains 19 residues. CDR1 and CDR2 from the germline V gene are SGHNT and YYREEE (reference sequence). The J segment lost 0 bases and the V segment lost 1 base, leaving 8 bases of the junction unmatched. The CDR3 DNA reads TGTGCCAGCAGCTTGTATGGACAGGGGGCGGCGGCAACTAATGAAAAACTGTTTTTT. Translated, it gives CASSLYGQGAAATNEKLFF.

The chain couples TRBV12-5 to TRBJ2-1; TRBD2 is a possible D gene (6 bases). V was cut by 6 bases and J by 7 bases, with 22 bases left in between. The CDR3 covers 16 residues. In germline, CDR1 is LGHNT, CDR2 FRNRAP. The CDR3 spells CASGAFVWDWGNEQFF. DNA of the CDR3: TGTGCTAGTGGAGCCTTTGTTTGGGACTGGGGGAATGAGCAGTTCTTC.

The gene calls are TRBV28 and TRBJ1-3; D not certain. Germline assignment: CDR1 MDHEN and CDR2 SYDVKM. The V end was cut by 6 bases, the J end by 0 bases, with 12 bases between. This CDR3 comprises 15 residues. The CDR3 region has the DNA TGTGCCAGCAGGCCTGGACGGAACTCTGGAAACACCATATATTTT. This codes for CASRPGRNSGNTIYF.

V and J are TRBV28 and TRBJ1-5; the D is unclear. The CDR3 is 13 residues long. Per the germline V gene, CDR1 is MDHEN and CDR2 is SYDVKM. Trimming took off 6 bases at V and 0 bases at J, with 6 bases between the two ends. CDR3 DNA sequence: TGTGCCAGCAGGGAGAGTAGCAATCAGCCCCAGCATTTT. It is translated as CASRESSNQPQHF.

As to this clone: A read error is the likely source, as a far larger clone sits one nucleotide away. The genes are TRBV7-6 and TRBJ1-1, with D possibly matching TRBD1 (6 bases). V was shortened by 5 bases and J by 1 base, with 11 bases between the two germline ends. CDR3 length equals 14 residues. In germline, CDR1 is SGHVS, CDR2 FNYEAQ. The CDR3 here is CASSTRTENTEAFF. The DNA for the CDR3 is TGTGCCAGCAGCACTCGGACAGAGAACACTGAAGCTTTCTTT.

This clone has just one count. The chain employs TRBV5-4 and TRBJ1-4; D is ambiguous. The CDR3 spans 13 residues. The V end lost 0 bases, the J end lost 7 bases, and 7 bases lay between the germline ends. From germline, CDR1 is SGHNT and CDR2 YYREEE (reference sequence). The CDR3 reads CASSLGYPEKLFF. CDR3 coding DNA: TGTGCCAGCAGCTTGGGGTATCCTGAAAAACTGTTTTTT.

The chain carries TRBV10-2 and TRBJ1-1; D is unclear. CDR1 and CDR2 (germline): WSHSY, SAAADI. Trimming pared 8 bases from V and 0 bases from J, leaving 13 bases between. The CDR3 runs to 14 residues. The CDR3 loop reads CASLERGMNTEAFF. DNA of the CDR3: TGCGCCAGCCTTGAGCGGGGTATGAACACTGAAGCTTTCTTT.

The chain joins TRBV20-1 to TRBJ1-1; D remains ambiguous. V lost 5 bases to trimming and J lost 3 bases, with 7 bases between them. The CDR3 contains 11 residues. CDR1 is DFQATT, CDR2 SNEGSKA, per germline (reference sequence). The CDR3 bases are TGCAGTGCTCTGGGGTACACTGAAGCTTTCTTT. Translation: CSALGYTEAFF.

As for this clone: This same CDR3 is encoded by further DNA sequences in the sample. The chain combines TRBV18 with TRBJ2-5; no definite D call. V was cut by 2 bases and J by 4 bases, with 8 bases left in between. CDR3 size: 13 residues. Germline CDR1 is KGHSH and CDR2 is LQKENI. The CDR3 region is CASSPSSGETQYF. CDR3 coding DNA: TGTGCCAGCTCACCAAGCTCGGGAGAGACCCAGTACTTC.

The table lists this clone with a few counts. The gene calls are TRBV29-1 and TRBJ1-1; D not certain. This CDR3 spans 13 amino acids. Germline V gene data show CDR1 as SQVTM and CDR2 as ANQGSEA. V shed 4 bases and J shed 4 bases, with 13 bases lying between them. CDR3 nucleotide sequence: TGCAGCGTTGTAGGGAGGGTGCGCACTGAAGCTTTCTTT. It specifies CSVVGRVRTEAFF.

The V and J genes are TRBV2 and TRBJ2-5; 8 bases are a match to TRBD2. Germline assignment: CDR1 SNHLY and CDR2 FYNNEI. This CDR3 has 14 residues. J lost 5 bases, V lost 7 bases, and 9 bases had no gene match. CDR3 coding DNA: TGTGCCAGCAAGGACCGGGGGGGTTTTGAGACCCAGTACTTC. Amino acid sequence: CASKDRGGFETQYF.

The chain combines TRBV5-8 with TRBJ2-7; no reliable D call. CDR1 is SGHTS, CDR2 YDEGEE, per germline. V was shortened by 2 bases and J by 0 bases, with 6 bases between the two germline ends. The CDR3 length is 13 residues. CDR3 sequence: CASSLPDSYEQYF. The CDR3 bases are TGTGCCAGCAGCTTACCAGACTCCTACGAGCAGTACTTC.

The rearrangement joins TRBV7-2 to TRBJ2-7, with 7 bases identical to TRBD2. Germline CDR1 reads SGHTA; CDR2 reads FQGNSA. The CDR3 is 14 residues long. The trim removed 5 bases at V and 3 bases at J, leaving 7 bases unmatched. The CDR3 nucleotides are TGTGCCAGCAGCGGGGGGGTCCCTGTCTACGAGCAGTACTTC. Its protein is CASSGGVPVYEQYF.

The rearrangement links TRBV7-8 to TRBJ2-7, with TRBD2 as a possible D gene (7 bases). Trimming pared 0 bases from V and 6 bases from J, leaving 27 bases between. Germline CDR1 SGHVS, CDR2 FQNEAQ. This CDR3 is 19 amino acids long. The CDR3 DNA reads as TGTGCCAGCAGCTTAGCGCTAGGCGGGGGCACCCCCCACGGTCTCGAGCAGTACTTC. The encoded protein is CASSLALGGGTPHGLEQYF.

This clone was detected only once. The chain employs TRBV11-3 and TRBJ2-5; either TRBD1 or TRBD2 may supply D (5 bases each). The germline V and J ends were trimmed by 5 bases and 2 bases, with 9 bases remaining between them. Germline loops: CDR1 SGHNT, CDR2 YENEEA. The CDR3 consists of 13 residues. CDR3 nucleotides: TGTGCCAGCAGCCTTGGGGGACAAGAGACCCAGTACTTC. Protein sequence: CASSLGGQETQYF.